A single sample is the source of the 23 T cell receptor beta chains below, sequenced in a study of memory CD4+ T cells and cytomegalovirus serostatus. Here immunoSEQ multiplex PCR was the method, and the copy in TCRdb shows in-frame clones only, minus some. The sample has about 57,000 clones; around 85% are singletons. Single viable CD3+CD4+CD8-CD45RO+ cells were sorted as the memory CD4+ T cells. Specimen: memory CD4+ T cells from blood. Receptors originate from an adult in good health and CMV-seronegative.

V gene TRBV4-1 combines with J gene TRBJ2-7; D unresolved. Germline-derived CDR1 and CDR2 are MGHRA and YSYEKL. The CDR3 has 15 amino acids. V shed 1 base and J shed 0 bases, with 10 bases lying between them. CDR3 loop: CASSQVATPSYEQYF. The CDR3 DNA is TGCGCCAGCAGCCAAGTAGCCACCCCCTCCTACGAGCAGTACTTC.

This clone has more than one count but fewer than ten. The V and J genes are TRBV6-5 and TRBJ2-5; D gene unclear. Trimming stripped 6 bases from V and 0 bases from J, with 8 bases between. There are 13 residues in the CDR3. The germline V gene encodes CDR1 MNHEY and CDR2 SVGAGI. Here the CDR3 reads CASSGQYQETQYF. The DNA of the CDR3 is TGTGCCAGCAGCGGCCAGTACCAAGAGACCCAGTACTTC.

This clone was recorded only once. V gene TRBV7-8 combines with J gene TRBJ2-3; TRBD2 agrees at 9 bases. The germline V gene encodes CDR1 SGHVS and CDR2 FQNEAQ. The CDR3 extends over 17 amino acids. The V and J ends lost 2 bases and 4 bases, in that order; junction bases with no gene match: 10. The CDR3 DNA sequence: TGTGCCAGCAGCTTAATTAGGCGGGGGGGCCGGTCAGATACGCAGTATTTT. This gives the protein CASSLIRRGGRSDTQYF.

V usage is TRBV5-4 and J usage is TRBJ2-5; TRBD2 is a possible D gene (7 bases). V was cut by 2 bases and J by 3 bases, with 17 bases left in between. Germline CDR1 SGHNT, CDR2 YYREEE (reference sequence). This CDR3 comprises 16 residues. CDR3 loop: CASSLRGGASKETQYF. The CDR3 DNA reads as TGTGCCAGCAGCTTAAGAGGGGGGGCCTCGAAAGAGACCCAGTACTTC.

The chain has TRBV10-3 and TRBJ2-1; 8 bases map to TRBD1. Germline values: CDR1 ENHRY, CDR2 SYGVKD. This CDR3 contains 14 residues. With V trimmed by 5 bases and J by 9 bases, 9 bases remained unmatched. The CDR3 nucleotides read TGTGCCATCAGTATGAGGCAGGGGGCAGGTGAGCAGTTCTTC. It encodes CAISMRQGAGEQFF.

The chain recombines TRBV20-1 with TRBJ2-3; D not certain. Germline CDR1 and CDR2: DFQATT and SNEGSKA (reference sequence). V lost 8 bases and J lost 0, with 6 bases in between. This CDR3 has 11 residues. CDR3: CSNISTDTQYF. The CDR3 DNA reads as TGCAGTAACATTAGCACAGATACGCAGTATTTT.

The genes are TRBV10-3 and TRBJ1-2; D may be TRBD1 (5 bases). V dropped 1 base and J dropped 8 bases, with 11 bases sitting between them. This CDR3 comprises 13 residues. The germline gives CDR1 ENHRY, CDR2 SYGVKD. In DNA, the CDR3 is TGTGCCATCAGTGAGTTAGAGACAGACGGCTACACCTTC. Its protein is CAISELETDGYTF.

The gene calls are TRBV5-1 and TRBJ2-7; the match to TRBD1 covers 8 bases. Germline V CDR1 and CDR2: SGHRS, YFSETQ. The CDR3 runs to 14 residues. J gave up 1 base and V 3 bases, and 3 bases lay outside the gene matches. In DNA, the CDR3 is TGCGCCAGCAGCTCCGGGACAGGTTCCTACGAGCAGTACTTC. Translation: CASSSGTGSYEQYF. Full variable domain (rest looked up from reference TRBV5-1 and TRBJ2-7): KAGVTQTPRYLIKTRGQQVTLSCSPISGHRSVSWYQQTPGQGLQFLFEYFSETQRNKGNFPGRFSGRQFSNSRSEMNVSTLELGDSALYLCASSSGTGSYEQYFGPGTRLTVT.

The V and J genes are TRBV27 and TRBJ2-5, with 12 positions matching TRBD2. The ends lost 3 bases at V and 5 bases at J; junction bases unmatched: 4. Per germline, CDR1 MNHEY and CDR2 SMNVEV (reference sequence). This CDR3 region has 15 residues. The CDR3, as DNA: TGTGCCAGCAGTTTGACTAGCGGGAGTTATGAGACCCAGTACTTC. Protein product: CASSLTSGSYETQYF.

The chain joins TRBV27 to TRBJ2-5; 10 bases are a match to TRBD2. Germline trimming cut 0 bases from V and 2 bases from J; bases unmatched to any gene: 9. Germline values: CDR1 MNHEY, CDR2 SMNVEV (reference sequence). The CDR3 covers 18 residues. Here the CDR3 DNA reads TGTGCCAGCAGTTTATCATCGAGAGTAGCGGGGGGACAAGAGACCCAGTACTTC. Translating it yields CASSLSSRVAGGQETQYF.

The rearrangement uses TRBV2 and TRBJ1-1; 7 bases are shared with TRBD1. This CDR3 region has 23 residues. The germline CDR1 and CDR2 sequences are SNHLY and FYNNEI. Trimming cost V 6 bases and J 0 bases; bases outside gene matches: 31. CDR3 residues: CASRACDRVEGFLKGCVNTEAFF. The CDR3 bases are TGTGCCAGCAGAGCTTGCGACAGGGTGGAGGGATTTCTAAAGGGTTGTGTGAACACTGAAGCTTTCTTT. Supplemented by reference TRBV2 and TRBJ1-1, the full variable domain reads EPEVTQTPSHQVTQMGQEVILRCVPISNHLYFYWYRQILGQKVEFLVSFYNNEISEKSEIFDDQFSVERPDGSNFTLKIRSTKLEDSAMYFCASRACDRVEGFLKGCVNTEAFFGQGTRLTVV.

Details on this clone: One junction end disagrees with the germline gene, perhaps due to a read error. The CDR3 spells CTSSSSVGAGGEQYF. The CDR3 nucleotides read TGTACCAGCAGCTCCTCCGTGGGAGCGGGAGGCGAGCAGTACTTC. The chain has TRBV5-4 and TRBJ2-7; 9 bases align to TRBD2. CDR3 length: 15 residues. Germline V CDR1 and CDR2: SGHNT, YYREEE (reference sequence).

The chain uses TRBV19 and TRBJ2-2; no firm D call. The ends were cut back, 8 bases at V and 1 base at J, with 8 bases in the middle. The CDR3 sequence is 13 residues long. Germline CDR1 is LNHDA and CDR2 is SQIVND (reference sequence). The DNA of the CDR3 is TGTGCCAGTTACGTCGGGAACACCGGGGAGCTGTTTTTT. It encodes CASYVGNTGELFF. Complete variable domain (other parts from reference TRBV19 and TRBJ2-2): DGGITQSPKYLFRKEGQNVTLSCEQNLNHDAMYWYRQDPGQGLRLIYYSQIVNDFQKGDIAEGYSVSREKKESFPLTVTSAQKNPTAFYLCASYVGNTGELFFGEGSRLTVL.

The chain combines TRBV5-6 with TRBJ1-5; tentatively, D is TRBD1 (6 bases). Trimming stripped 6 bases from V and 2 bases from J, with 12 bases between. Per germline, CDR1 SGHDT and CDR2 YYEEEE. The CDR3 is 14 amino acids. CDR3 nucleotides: TGTGCCAGCACCACAGGGATGGGCAATCAGCCCCAGCATTTT. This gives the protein CASTTGMGNQPQHF.

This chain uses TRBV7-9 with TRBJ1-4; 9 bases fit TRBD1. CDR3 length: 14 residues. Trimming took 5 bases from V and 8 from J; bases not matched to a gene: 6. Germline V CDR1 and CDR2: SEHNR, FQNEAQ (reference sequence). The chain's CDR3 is CASSPDRGGEKLFF. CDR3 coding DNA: TGTGCCAGCAGCCCGGACAGGGGTGGGGAAAAACTGTTTTTT.

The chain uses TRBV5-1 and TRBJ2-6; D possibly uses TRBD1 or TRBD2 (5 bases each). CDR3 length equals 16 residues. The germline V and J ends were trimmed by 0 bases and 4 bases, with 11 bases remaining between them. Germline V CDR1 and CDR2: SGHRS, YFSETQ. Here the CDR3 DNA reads TGCGCCAGCAGCTTGGTCCCCAGGGAGGGGGCCAACGTCCTGACTTTC. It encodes CASSLVPREGANVLTF.

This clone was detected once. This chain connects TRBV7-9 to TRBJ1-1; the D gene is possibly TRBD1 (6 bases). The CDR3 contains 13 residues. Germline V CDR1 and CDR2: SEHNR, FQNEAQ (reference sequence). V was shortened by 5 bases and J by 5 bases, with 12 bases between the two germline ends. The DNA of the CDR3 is TGTGCCAGCAGCGTACAAAGGGGGACTGAAGCTTTCTTT. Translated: CASSVQRGTEAFF.

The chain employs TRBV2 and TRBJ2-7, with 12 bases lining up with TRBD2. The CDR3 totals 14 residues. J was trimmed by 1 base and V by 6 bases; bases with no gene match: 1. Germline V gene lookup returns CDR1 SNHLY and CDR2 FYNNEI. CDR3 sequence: CASRGTSGSYEQYF. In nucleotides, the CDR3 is TGTGCCAGCAGGGGGACTAGCGGGTCCTACGAGCAGTACTTC.

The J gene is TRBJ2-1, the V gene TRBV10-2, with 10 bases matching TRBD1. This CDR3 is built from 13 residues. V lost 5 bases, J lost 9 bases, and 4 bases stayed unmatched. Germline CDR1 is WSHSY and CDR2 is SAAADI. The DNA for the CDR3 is TGCGCCAGCAGTCGACAGGGGGCTTTTGAGCAGTTCTTC. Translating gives CASSRQGAFEQFF.

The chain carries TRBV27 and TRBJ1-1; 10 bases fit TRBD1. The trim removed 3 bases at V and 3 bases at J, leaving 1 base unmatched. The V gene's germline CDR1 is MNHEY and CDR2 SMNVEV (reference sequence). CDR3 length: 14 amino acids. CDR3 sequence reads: CASSLGQGYTEAFF. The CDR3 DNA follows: TGTGCCAGCAGTTTGGGACAGGGGTACACTGAAGCTTTCTTT.

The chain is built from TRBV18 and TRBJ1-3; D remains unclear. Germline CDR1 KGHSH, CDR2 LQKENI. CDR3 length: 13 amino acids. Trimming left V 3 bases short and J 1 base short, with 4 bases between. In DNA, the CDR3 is TGTGCCAGCTCACCCTCATCTGGAAACACCATATATTTT. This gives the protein CASSPSSGNTIYF.

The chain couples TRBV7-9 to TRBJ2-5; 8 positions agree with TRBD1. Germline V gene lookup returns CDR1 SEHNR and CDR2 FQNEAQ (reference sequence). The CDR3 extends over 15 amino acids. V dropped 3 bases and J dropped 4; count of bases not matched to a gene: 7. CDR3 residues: CASSFFQGAGETQYF. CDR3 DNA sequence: TGTGCCAGCAGCTTTTTCCAGGGGGCAGGAGAGACCCAGTACTTC.

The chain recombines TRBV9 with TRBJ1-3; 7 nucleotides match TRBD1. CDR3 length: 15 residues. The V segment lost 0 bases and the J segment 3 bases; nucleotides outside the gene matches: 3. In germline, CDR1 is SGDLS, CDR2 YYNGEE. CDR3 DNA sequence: TGTGCCAGCAGCGTAGGAGGGGGCATTGGAAACACCATATATTTT. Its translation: CASSVGGGIGNTIYF.